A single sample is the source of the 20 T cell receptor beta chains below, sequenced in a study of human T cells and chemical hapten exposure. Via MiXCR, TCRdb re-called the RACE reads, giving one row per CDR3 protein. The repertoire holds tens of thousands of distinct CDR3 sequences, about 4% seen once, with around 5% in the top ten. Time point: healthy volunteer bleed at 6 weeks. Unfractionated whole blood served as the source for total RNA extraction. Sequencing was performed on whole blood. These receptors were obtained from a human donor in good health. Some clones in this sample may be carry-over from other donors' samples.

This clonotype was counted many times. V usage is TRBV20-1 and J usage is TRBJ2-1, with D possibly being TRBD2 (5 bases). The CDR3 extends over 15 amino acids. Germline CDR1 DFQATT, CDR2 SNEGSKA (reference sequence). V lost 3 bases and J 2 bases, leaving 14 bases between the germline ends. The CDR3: CSARGDRTPYNEQFF. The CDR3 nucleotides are TGCAGTGCTAGGGGAGACCGTACGCCCTACAATGAGCAGTTCTTC.

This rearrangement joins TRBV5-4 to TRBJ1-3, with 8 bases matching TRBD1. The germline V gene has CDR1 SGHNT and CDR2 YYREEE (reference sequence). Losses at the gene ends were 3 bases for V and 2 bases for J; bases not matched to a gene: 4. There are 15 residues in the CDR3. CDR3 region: CASSSGQGPGNTIYF. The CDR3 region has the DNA TGTGCCAGCAGCTCCGGACAGGGACCTGGAAACACCATATATTTT. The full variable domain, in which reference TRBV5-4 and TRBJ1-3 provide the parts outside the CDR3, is ETGVTQSPTHLIKTRGQQVTLRCSSQSGHNTVSWYQQALGQGPQFIFQYYREEENGRGNFPPRFSGLQFPNYSSELNVNALELDDSALYLCASSSGQGPGNTIYFGEGSWLTVV.

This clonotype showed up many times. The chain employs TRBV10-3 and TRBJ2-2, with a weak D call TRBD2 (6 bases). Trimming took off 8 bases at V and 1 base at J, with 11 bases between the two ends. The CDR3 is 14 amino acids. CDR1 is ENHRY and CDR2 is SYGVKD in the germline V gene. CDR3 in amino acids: CAIRLVLNTGELFF. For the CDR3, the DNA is TGTGCCATCCGACTAGTCCTGAACACCGGGGAGCTGTTTTTT.

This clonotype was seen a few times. The CDR3: CATSRDRLAGSTDTQYF. The CDR3 region has the DNA TGTGCCACCAGCAGAGATCGACTAGCGGGAAGCACAGATACGCAGTATTTT. J is TRBJ2-3 and V is TRBV15; 11 bases fit TRBD2. Germline CDR1 is LNHNV and CDR2 is YYDKDF (reference sequence). With 0 bases clipped from V and 0 bases from J, the junction kept 2 bases outside the gene matches. The CDR3 is 17 amino acids.

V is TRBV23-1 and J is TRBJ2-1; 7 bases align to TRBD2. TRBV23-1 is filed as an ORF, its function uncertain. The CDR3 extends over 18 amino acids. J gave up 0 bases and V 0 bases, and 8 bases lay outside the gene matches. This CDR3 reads CASSQSFWGGSSYNEQFF. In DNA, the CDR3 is TGCGCCAGCAGTCAATCCTTTTGGGGGGGGAGCTCCTACAATGAGCAGTTCTTC.

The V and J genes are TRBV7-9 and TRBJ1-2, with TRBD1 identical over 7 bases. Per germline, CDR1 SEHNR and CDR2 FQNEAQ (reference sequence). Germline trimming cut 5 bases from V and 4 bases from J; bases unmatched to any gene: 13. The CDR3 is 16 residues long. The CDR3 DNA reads TGTGCCAGCAGCCCGCGGGGGCCGGGACAGACCTATGGCTACACCTTC. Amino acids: CASSPRGPGQTYGYTF.

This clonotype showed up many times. The CDR3 coding sequence is TGTGCCAGCAGTCTCTCCCCCCGGGTAGGGAAGCATGAAAAACTGTTTTTT. Translation: CASSLSPRVGKHEKLFF. The V and J genes are TRBV27 and TRBJ1-4; the D is unclear. The CDR3 extends over 17 amino acids. Germline V lookup: CDR1 MNHEY, CDR2 SMNVEV (reference sequence). Between the trimmed V and J ends, which lost 5 bases and 6 bases, there was a span of 22 bases.

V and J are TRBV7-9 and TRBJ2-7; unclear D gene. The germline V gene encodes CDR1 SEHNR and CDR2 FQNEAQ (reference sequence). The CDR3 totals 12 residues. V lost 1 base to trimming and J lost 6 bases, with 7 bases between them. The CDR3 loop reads CASSLGSLEQYF. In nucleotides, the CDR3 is TGTGCCAGCAGCTTAGGGTCACTCGAGCAGTACTTC.

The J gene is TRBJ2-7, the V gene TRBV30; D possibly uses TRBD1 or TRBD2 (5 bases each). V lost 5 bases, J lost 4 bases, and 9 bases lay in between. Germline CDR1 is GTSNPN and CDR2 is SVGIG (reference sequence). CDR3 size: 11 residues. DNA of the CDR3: TGTGCCTGGGGGGGAAAATACGAGCAGTACTTC. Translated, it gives CAWGGKYEQYF.

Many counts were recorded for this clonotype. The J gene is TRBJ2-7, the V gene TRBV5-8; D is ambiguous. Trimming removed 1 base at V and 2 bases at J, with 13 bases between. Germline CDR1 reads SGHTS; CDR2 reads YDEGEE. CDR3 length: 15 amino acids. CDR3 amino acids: CASSLTTARAYEQYF. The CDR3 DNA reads TGTGCCAGCAGCTTGACAACAGCCAGAGCCTACGAGCAGTACTTC.

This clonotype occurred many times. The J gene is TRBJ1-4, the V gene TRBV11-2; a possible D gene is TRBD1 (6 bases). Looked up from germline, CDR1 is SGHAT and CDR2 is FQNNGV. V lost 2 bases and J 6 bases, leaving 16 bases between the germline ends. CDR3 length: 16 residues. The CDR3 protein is CASSLRQQGPYEKLFF. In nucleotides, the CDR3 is TGTGCCAGCAGCTTACGTCAACAGGGTCCATATGAAAAACTGTTTTTT.

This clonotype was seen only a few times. This chain's CDR3 is CASSLAYHEQYF. DNA of the CDR3: TGTGCCAGCAGCTTAGCGTACCACGAGCAGTACTTC. V is TRBV7-2 and J is TRBJ2-7, with D unresolved. V was cut by 0 bases and J by 5 bases, with 5 bases left in between. This CDR3 comprises 12 residues. CDR1 and CDR2 from the germline V gene are SGHTA and FQGNSA.

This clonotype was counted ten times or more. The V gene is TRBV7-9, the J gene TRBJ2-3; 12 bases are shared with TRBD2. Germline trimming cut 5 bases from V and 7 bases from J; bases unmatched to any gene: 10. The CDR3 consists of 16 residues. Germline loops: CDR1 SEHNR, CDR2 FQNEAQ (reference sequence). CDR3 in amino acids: CASSTPITSGRNTQYF. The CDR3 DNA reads TGTGCCAGCAGCACGCCTATAACTAGCGGGAGGAATACGCAGTATTTT.

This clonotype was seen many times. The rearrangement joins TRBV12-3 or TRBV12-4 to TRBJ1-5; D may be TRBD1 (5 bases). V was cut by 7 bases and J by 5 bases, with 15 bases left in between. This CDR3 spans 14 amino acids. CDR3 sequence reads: CASTRYRTDQPQHF. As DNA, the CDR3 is TGTGCCAGCACCAGGTACAGGACGGATCAGCCCCAGCATTTT.

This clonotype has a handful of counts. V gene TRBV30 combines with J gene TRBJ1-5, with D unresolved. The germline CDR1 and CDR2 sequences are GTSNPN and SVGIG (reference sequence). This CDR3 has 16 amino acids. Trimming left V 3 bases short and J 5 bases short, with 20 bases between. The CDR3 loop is CAWSVPRLLRDQPQHF. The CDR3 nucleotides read TGTGCCTGGAGCGTACCCAGGCTTTTGAGGGATCAGCCCCAGCATTTT.

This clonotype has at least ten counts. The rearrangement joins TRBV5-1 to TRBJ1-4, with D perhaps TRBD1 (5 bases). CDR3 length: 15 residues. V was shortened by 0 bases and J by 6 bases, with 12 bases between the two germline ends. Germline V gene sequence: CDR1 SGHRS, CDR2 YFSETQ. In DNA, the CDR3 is TGCGCCAGCAGCTTGGCCGGGGGTCCTCATGAAAAACTGTTTTTT. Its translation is CASSLAGGPHEKLFF.

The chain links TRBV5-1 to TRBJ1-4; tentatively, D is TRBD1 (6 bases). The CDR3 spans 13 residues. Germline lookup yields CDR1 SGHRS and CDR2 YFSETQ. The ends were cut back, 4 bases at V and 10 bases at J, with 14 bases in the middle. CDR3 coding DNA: TGCGCCAGCAGCGCCGGACAGAAGGGAAAACTGTTTTTT. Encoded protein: CASSAGQKGKLFF. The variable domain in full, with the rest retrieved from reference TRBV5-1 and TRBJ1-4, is KAGVTQTPRYLIKTRGQQVTLSCSPISGHRSVSWYQQTPGQGLQFLFEYFSETQRNKGNFPGRFSGRQFSNSRSEMNVSTLELGDSALYLCASSAGQKGKLFFGSGTQLSVL.

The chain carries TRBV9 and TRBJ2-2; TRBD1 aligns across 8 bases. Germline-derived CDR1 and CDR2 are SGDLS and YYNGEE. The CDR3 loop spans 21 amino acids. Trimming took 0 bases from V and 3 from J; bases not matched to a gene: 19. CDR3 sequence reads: CASSVEGRDRNLAVDTGELFF. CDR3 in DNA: TGTGCCAGCAGCGTAGAGGGCCGGGACAGGAATTTAGCGGTGGACACCGGGGAGCTGTTTTTT.

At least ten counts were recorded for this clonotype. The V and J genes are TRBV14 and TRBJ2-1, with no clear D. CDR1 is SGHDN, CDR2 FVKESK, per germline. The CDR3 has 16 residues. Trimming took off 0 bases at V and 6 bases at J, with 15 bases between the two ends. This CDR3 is CASSQDPGSAINEQFF. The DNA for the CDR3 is TGTGCCAGCAGCCAAGATCCGGGCAGCGCTATCAATGAGCAGTTCTTC.

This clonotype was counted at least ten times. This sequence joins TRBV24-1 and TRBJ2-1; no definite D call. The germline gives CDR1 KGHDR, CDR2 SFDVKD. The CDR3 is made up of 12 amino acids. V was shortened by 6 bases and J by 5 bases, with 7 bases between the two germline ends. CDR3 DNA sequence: TGTGCCACCAGTTGGCTGAACAATGAGCAGTTCTTC. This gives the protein CATSWLNNEQFF.